The 17 T cell receptor beta chains below come from one sample, sequenced in a study of radiotherapy plus CTLA-4 blockade in lung cancer. Profiled with immunoSEQ multiplex PCR; TCRdb holds only in-frame clones, not every one. The data contain under 35,000 clones, over 60% of them seen just once; the ten biggest clones take up 4.7%. This specimen was peripheral blood, taken from a patient treated with radiotherapy plus ipilimumab. These receptors were taken from a human donor with non-small cell lung cancer whose response to radiotherapy plus ipilimumab could not be evaluated.

This chain uses TRBV9 with TRBJ2-7; D not resolved. Germline V gene data show CDR1 as SGDLS and CDR2 as YYNGEE. The length of the CDR3 is 16 residues. V lost 4 bases to trimming and J lost 2 bases, with 19 bases between them. The CDR3: CASSLNPAQSPYEQYF. As DNA, the CDR3 is TGTGCCAGCAGCCTAAACCCAGCGCAATCACCCTACGAGCAGTACTTC.

The chain couples TRBV10-2 to TRBJ1-1, with D possibly TRBD1 on 6 matching bases. Germline CDR1 and CDR2: WSHSY and SAAADI. CDR3 length: 13 amino acids. V gave up 4 bases and J gave up 8 bases, with 14 bases separating them. CDR3 in amino acids: CASSASGTREAFF. The CDR3 DNA follows: TGCGCCAGCAGTGCTTCCGGGACACGCGAAGCTTTCTTT.

The chain recombines TRBV5-6 with TRBJ2-3; 9 nucleotides agree with TRBD2. Germline CDR1 is SGHDT and CDR2 is YYEEEE. With 2 bases clipped from V and 2 bases from J, the junction kept 12 bases outside the gene matches. CDR3 size: 18 residues. Written as DNA, the CDR3 is TGTGCCAGCAGCTTTATGCTAGCGGGACGCCCGTCCACAGATACGCAGTATTTT. It codes for CASSFMLAGRPSTDTQYF.

V and J are TRBV4-3 and TRBJ2-3; a possible D gene is TRBD1 (6 bases). The CDR3 extends over 14 amino acids. Germline lookup yields CDR1 LGHNA and CDR2 YSLEER. V dropped 2 bases and J dropped 2 bases, with 8 bases sitting between them. DNA for the CDR3: TGCGCCAGCAGCCAAACAGGGATCACAGATACGCAGTATTTT. This translates into CASSQTGITDTQYF.

The chain links TRBV6-6 to TRBJ1-2; D call uncertain. Germline V gives CDR1 MNHNY, CDR2 SVGAGI (reference sequence). The CDR3 is 13 amino acids. V gave up 4 bases and J gave up 2 bases, with 8 bases separating them. CDR3 loop: CASSSSGNYGYTF. CDR3 in DNA: TGTGCCAGCAGTTCGTCCGGGAACTATGGCTACACCTTC.

Note on this clone: This clone may be a read error of a much larger clone one base away. The sample contains more than one DNA sequence encoding this CDR3. J is TRBJ2-7 and V is TRBV7-8; TRBD2 matches at 9 bases. The CDR3 is 17 amino acids. Germline V gives CDR1 SGHVS, CDR2 FQNEAQ. CDR3 coding DNA: TGCGCCAGCAGCTTACCCTGGACTAGCGCCGAAGGTTACGAGCAGTACTTC. This codes for CASSLPWTSAEGYEQYF.

The chain uses TRBV7-9 and TRBJ1-4; D gene uncertain. Trimming cost V 6 bases and J 7 bases, with 15 bases left between them. Germline values: CDR1 SEHNR, CDR2 FQNEAQ (reference sequence). The CDR3 length is 14 residues. The CDR3 DNA sequence: TGTGCCAGCAGGCGGGAAGCGGGAAGTGAAAAACTGTTTTTT. Encoded protein: CASRREAGSEKLFF. The entire variable domain, with the rest obtained from reference TRBV7-9 and TRBJ1-4, is as follows: DTGVSQNPRHKITKRGQNVTFRCDPISEHNRLYWYRQTLGQGPEFLTYFQNEAQLEKSRLLSDRFSAERPKGSFSTLEIQRTEQGDSAMYLCASRREAGSEKLFFGSGTQLSVL.

CDR3 nucleotide sequence: TGCGCCAGCAGCTTGGTGGGACAGGGGCAGACTGAAGCTTTCTTT. Protein product: CASSLVGQGQTEAFF. The chain carries TRBV5-1 and TRBJ1-1, with 10 positions matching TRBD1. With 0 bases clipped from V and 5 bases from J, the junction kept 4 bases outside the gene matches. Germline-derived CDR1 and CDR2 are SGHRS and YFSETQ. The CDR3 length is 15 residues.

The rearrangement links TRBV27 to TRBJ2-7, with 13 bases aligning to TRBD2. V gave up 6 bases and J gave up 4 bases; unmatched junction bases: 6. The CDR3 spans 15 residues. The germline V gene encodes CDR1 MNHEY and CDR2 SMNVEV (reference sequence). The CDR3 region is CASRGTSGTSYEQYF. DNA for the CDR3: TGTGCCAGCAGAGGGACTAGCGGGACAAGTTACGAGCAGTACTTC.

This clone was seen a handful of times. The V gene is TRBV20-1, the J gene TRBJ1-3; D ambiguous. The CDR3 totals 11 residues. V lost 8 bases and J lost 12, with 17 bases in between. Germline CDR1 reads DFQATT; CDR2 reads SNEGSKA (reference sequence). CDR3 sequence: CSSPSPRGIYF. The CDR3 region has the DNA TGCAGTTCTCCGAGCCCCCGCGGCATATATTTT.

The J gene is TRBJ2-7, the V gene TRBV5-4; 12 nucleotides line up with TRBD2. Germline values: CDR1 SGHNT, CDR2 YYREEE (reference sequence). After removal of 1 base from V and 7 bases from J, the junction contained 12 bases not matched to a gene. The CDR3 has 17 residues. The CDR3 DNA is TGTGCCAGCAGCTTGTTCGCCCTAGCGGGAGGGGGTAGTGAGCAGTACTTC. Its translation is CASSLFALAGGGSEQYF.

This sequence joins TRBV7-9 and TRBJ1-1; no clear D. The V gene lost 5 bases and the J gene lost 5 bases, with 15 bases spanning the gap. The CDR3 contains 14 residues. Germline-derived CDR1 and CDR2 are SEHNR and FQNEAQ (reference sequence). The CDR3 nucleotides read TGTGCCAGCAGCCCAACAGCCCTGGCAACTGAAGCTTTCTTT. The encoded protein is CASSPTALATEAFF.

The chain joins TRBV6-9 to TRBJ1-2, with D perhaps TRBD1 (5 bases). V lost 3 bases and J 5 bases, leaving 13 bases between the germline ends. Germline lookup yields CDR1 MNHGY and CDR2 SVAAGI. This CDR3 comprises 14 residues. The CDR3 DNA is TGTGCCAGCAGTTACTTCCAGGGTACTTATGGCTACACCTTC. Translating it yields CASSYFQGTYGYTF.

V usage is TRBV19 and J usage is TRBJ2-3; D unresolved. Germline V gene lookup returns CDR1 LNHDA and CDR2 SQIVND (reference sequence). The CDR3 has 15 residues. V lost 3 bases, J lost 2 bases, and 12 bases lay in between. CDR3 nucleotide sequence: TGTGCCAGTAGTATTTCGGCAGGCACCACAGATACGCAGTATTTT. This sequence encodes CASSISAGTTDTQYF. Using reference TRBV19 and TRBJ2-3 for the parts outside the CDR3, the full variable domain is DGGITQSPKYLFRKEGQNVTLSCEQNLNHDAMYWYRQDPGQGLRLIYYSQIVNDFQKGDIAEGYSVSREKKESFPLTVTSAQKNPTAFYLCASSISAGTTDTQYFGPGTRLTVL.

V is TRBV29-1 and J is TRBJ2-5; unclear D gene. Germline CDR1 and CDR2: SQVTM and ANQGSEA. V was shortened by 5 bases and J by 1 base, with 14 bases between the two germline ends. This CDR3 is 14 amino acids long. The CDR3 sequence is CSVRLRVAQETQYF. The CDR3 bases are TGCAGCGTTCGCCTCCGGGTGGCCCAAGAGACCCAGTACTTC.

The genes are TRBV6-5 and TRBJ2-5, with D perhaps TRBD1 (6 bases). The DNA end lines up better with TRBJ2-7; the J call may be wrong. The CDR3 totals 13 residues. Germline V gene sequence: CDR1 MNHEY, CDR2 SVGAGI. The CDR3 DNA reads as TGTGCCAGCAGTGAAAGGGGGAGCTCCGAGCAGTACTTC. Residues: CASSERGSSEQYF.

This chain links TRBV11-2 with TRBJ2-1; 9 bases agree with TRBD2. CDR3 size: 15 residues. CDR1 and CDR2 from the germline V gene are SGHAT and FQNNGV. Losses at the gene ends were 0 bases for V and 4 bases for J; bases not matched to a gene: 1. The CDR3 DNA follows: TGTGCCAGCAGCTTAGAACTAGCGGGTTACAATGAGCAGTTCTTC. Its protein product is CASSLELAGYNEQFF.